The 30 T cell receptor beta chains reported below all come from one sample, sequenced in a study of regulatory T cells in long-lasting Graves disease. The TCR beta library used iRepertoire HTBI primers with Arm-PCR amplification of CDR3. TCRdb ran MiXCR on the multiplex PCR reads and lists one entry per CDR3 protein. There are about 470,000 distinct CDR3 sequences in the sample; less than 25% occur only once, and approximately 7.8% lies in the top ten. Time point described: persistent/refractory GD, antithyroid drugs over 5 years with positive TRAb. PBMC-derived RNA was used for the TCR library. This specimen was peripheral blood mononuclear cells (PBMCs), taken when the disease was refractory, from a patient treated with antithyroid drugs. The receptors were gathered from a female donor with Graves disease.

This clonotype occurred a few times. V and J are TRBV25-1 and TRBJ2-7, with D possibly being TRBD2 (6 bases). Trimming removed 5 bases from V and 5 bases from J, with 16 bases in between. The germline V gene encodes CDR1 MGHDK and CDR2 SYGVNS. The CDR3 is 14 amino acids. DNA for the CDR3: TGTGCCAGCAGTCCCTACGGAGGGTTGAACGAGCAGTACTTC. Its translation is CASSPYGGLNEQYF.

This clonotype was detected many times. The genes are TRBV20-1 and TRBJ2-7; D is unresolved. V was clipped by 3 bases and J by 2 bases, with 11 bases between them. Germline assignment: CDR1 DFQATT and CDR2 SNEGSKA (reference sequence). There are 13 residues in the CDR3. CDR3 in amino acids: CSASSRSAYEQYF. The CDR3 DNA follows: TGCAGTGCTAGTAGTAGGTCCGCCTACGAGCAGTACTTC.

This clonotype came up many times. This chain connects TRBV6-1 to TRBJ1-1, with D uncertain. Germline CDR1 is MNHNS and CDR2 is SASEGT. The CDR3 totals 16 residues. Trimming left V 2 bases short and J 1 base short, with 14 bases between. CDR3: CASSEMVGLRNTEAFF. The DNA for the CDR3 is TGTGCCAGCAGTGAAATGGTGGGGTTGAGGAACACTGAAGCTTTCTTT.

This clonotype showed up just a few times. CDR3 region: CASSYSVRTDTQYF. The CDR3 coding sequence is TGTGCCAGCAGTTACTCGGTGCGCACAGATACGCAGTATTTT. The J gene is TRBJ2-3, the V gene TRBV6-2 or TRBV6-3; D ambiguous. Trimming took off 0 bases at V and 1 base at J, with 5 bases between the two ends. CDR1 is MNHEY and CDR2 is SVGEGT in the germline V gene. The CDR3 runs to 14 residues.

The chain employs TRBV6-9 and TRBJ2-7; D is unresolved. Trimming removed 10 bases from V and 1 base from J, with 8 bases in between. CDR3 length equals 11 residues. Per germline, CDR1 MNHGY and CDR2 SVAAGI. Here the CDR3 reads CATGYSYEQYF. For the CDR3, the DNA is TGTGCCACCGGCTATTCCTACGAGCAGTACTTC.

This clonotype was observed many times. The CDR3 DNA sequence: TGTGCCAGCAGCTTAGATCACTGGGCCACCTACGAGCAGTACTTC. It specifies CASSLDHWATYEQYF. V usage is TRBV11-2 and J usage is TRBJ2-7; D remains ambiguous. Trimming pared 0 bases from V and 2 bases from J, leaving 11 bases between. This CDR3 comprises 15 residues. The germline gives CDR1 SGHAT, CDR2 FQNNGV.

This chain uses TRBV7-2 with TRBJ2-3; weak D call: TRBD1 (6 bases). Germline CDR1 reads SGHTA; CDR2 reads FQGNSA. There are 13 residues in the CDR3. V shed 6 bases and J shed 6 bases, with 13 bases lying between them. The CDR3 sequence: CASRLRQGDTQYF. The CDR3 nucleotides read TGTGCCAGCAGGTTAAGGCAGGGGGATACGCAGTATTTT.

J is TRBJ2-1 and V is TRBV2; no definite D call. Trimming removed 7 bases at V and 4 bases at J, with 17 bases between. This CDR3 has 15 residues. Looked up from germline, CDR1 is SNHLY and CDR2 is FYNNEI. CDR3 DNA sequence: TGTGCCAGCACCGGAAGGGATAGCAATTACAATGAGCAGTTCTTC. Its translation: CASTGRDSNYNEQFF.

This clonotype showed up many times. The chain links TRBV6-1 to TRBJ1-1; 9 bases agree with TRBD1. The CDR3 is 17 amino acids. Germline assignment: CDR1 MNHNS and CDR2 SASEGT. J lost 2 bases, V lost 5 bases, and 12 bases had no gene match. The CDR3 loop reads CASSTENHRGHNTEAFF. The DNA of the CDR3 is TGTGCCAGCAGTACTGAGAACCACAGGGGGCATAACACTGAAGCTTTCTTT.

To note about this clonotype: Its ends do not fully match the called genes, so a read error is possible. This rearrangement joins TRBV7-7 to TRBJ1-5; unclear D gene. CDR1 and CDR2 (germline): SSHAT, FNYEAQ (reference sequence). There are 18 residues in the CDR3. The CDR3 spells CASSSEGPRREVFQPQHF. The CDR3 bases are TGTGCTAGCAGCTCAGAGGGTCCGCGGAGGGAGGTATTTCAGCCCCAGCATTTT. The full variable domain, rest sourced from reference TRBV7-7 and TRBJ1-5, is GAGVSQSPRYKVTKRGQDVTLRCDPISSHATLYWYQQALGQGPEFLTYFNYEAQPDKSGLPSDRFSAERPEGSISTLTIQRTEQRDSAMYRCASSSEGPRREVFQPQHFGDGTRLSIL.

CDR3 sequence reads: CASSFGYQPQHF. As DNA, the CDR3 is TGTGCCAGCAGCTTCGGGTATCAGCCCCAGCATTTT. The chain combines TRBV7-2 with TRBJ1-5; D unclear. The V gene lost 3 bases and the J gene lost 5 bases, with 5 bases spanning the gap. This CDR3 is 12 amino acids long. Germline CDR1 reads SGHTA; CDR2 reads FQGNSA.

The chain couples TRBV20-1 to TRBJ2-7; TRBD2 matches at 9 bases. CDR1 and CDR2 from the germline V gene are DFQATT and SNEGSKA (reference sequence). The V segment lost 0 bases and the J segment 5 bases; nucleotides outside the gene matches: 8. The CDR3 runs 15 residues. CDR3 protein: CSARDLAGVGNEQYF. CDR3 bases: TGCAGTGCTAGAGATTTAGCGGGAGTTGGGAACGAGCAGTACTTC.

The rearrangement joins TRBV27 to TRBJ2-1, with D perhaps TRBD2 (6 bases). Germline V gene lookup returns CDR1 MNHEY and CDR2 SMNVEV (reference sequence). Between the trimmed V and J ends, which lost 1 base and 6 bases, there was a span of 10 bases. The CDR3 sequence is 14 residues long. The CDR3 DNA reads as TGTGCCAGCAGTTTATGGGATAGCGGCAATGAGCAGTTCTTC. Its translation is CASSLWDSGNEQFF.

This clonotype came up many times. The rearrangement joins TRBV6-5 to TRBJ2-5; 7 bases fit TRBD1. CDR1 and CDR2 (germline): MNHEY, SVGAGI. This CDR3 is 16 amino acids long. The J segment lost 5 bases and the V segment lost 0 bases, leaving 9 bases of the junction unmatched. The CDR3 DNA sequence: TGTGCCAGCAGTTACTCCGGGACAGCTCTAGGGGAGACCCAGTACTTC. This encodes CASSYSGTALGETQYF.

This clonotype was seen a handful of times. This chain uses TRBV5-1 with TRBJ1-2, with 8 bases aligning to TRBD1. The CDR3 loop spans 16 amino acids. Trimming took 4 bases from V and 6 from J; bases not matched to a gene: 14. CDR1 and CDR2 (germline): SGHRS, YFSETQ. CDR3 nucleotides: TGCGCCAGCAGCCGGGGGGACGGACAGGGTACGGATGGCTACACCTTC. Its translation: CASSRGDGQGTDGYTF.

This clonotype was counted many times. The chain is built from TRBV20-1 and TRBJ1-2; D remains unclear. This CDR3 is built from 14 residues. Trimming shortened V by 4 bases and J by 4 bases, and 16 bases separated the two germline ends. Per germline, CDR1 DFQATT and CDR2 SNEGSKA (reference sequence). The CDR3 DNA reads TGCAGTGCTACCCCCGTTGGCAGGACCTATGGCTACACCTTC. Translated, it gives CSATPVGRTYGYTF.

This clonotype showed up many times. The J gene is TRBJ2-5, the V gene TRBV28; D may correspond to TRBD1 or TRBD2 (6 bases each). This CDR3 has 15 residues. CDR1 and CDR2 from the germline V gene are MDHEN and SYDVKM. V was cut by 6 bases and J by 5 bases, with 19 bases left in between. For the CDR3, the DNA is TGTGCCAGCAGGCCTATTGGGGGGCCGAGGGAGACCCAGTACTTC. This encodes CASRPIGGPRETQYF.

Ten or more counts support this clonotype. The rearrangement joins TRBV28 to TRBJ2-7, with a tentative D call TRBD2 (5 bases). CDR1 is MDHEN, CDR2 SYDVKM, per germline. The CDR3 is 15 amino acids. V was shortened by 8 bases and J by 5 bases, with 22 bases between the two germline ends. CDR3 amino acids: CASLPGLARIHEQYF. The CDR3 DNA is TGTGCCAGCCTCCCCGGGCTAGCCAGGATCCACGAGCAGTACTTC.

For this clonotype: A much larger clone is a single base away; this may be a read error. The chain carries TRBV6-2 or TRBV6-3 and TRBJ2-2; 11 nucleotides match TRBD2. The CDR3 contains 20 residues. V dropped 7 bases and J dropped 5; count of bases not matched to a gene: 21. The germline CDR1 and CDR2 sequences are MNHEY and SVGEGT. The DNA for the CDR3 is TGTGCCAGCATCTTCGGGACAGAAGCTAGCGGGAGGCCAGGGACCGGGGAGCTGTTTTTT. It specifies CASIFGTEASGRPGTGELFF.

In regard to this clonotype: This may be a read error, as it is one base from a much larger clone. The final CDR3 position lacks the conserved phenylalanine or tryptophan, pointing to a likely read error. J is TRBJ1-1 and V is TRBV6-2 or TRBV6-3; D is unresolved. The germline gives CDR1 MNHEY, CDR2 SVGEGT. Trimming cost V 2 bases and J 3 bases, with 7 bases left between them. This CDR3 comprises 13 residues. The CDR3 bases are TGTGCCAGCAGTTACCTGGGATACACTGAAGCTTTCCTT. Protein: CASSYLGYTEAFL.

A few counts support this clonotype. This chain uses TRBV12-3 or TRBV12-4 with TRBJ2-3; 13 positions agree with TRBD2. V was clipped by 5 bases and J by 5 bases; unmatched bases: 1. The CDR3 is made up of 14 amino acids. The CDR3 DNA reads as TGTGCCAGCAGTAGGACTAGCGGGAGAGATACGCAGTATTTT. Residues: CASSRTSGRDTQYF.

This clonotype was found a few times. The chain combines TRBV10-2 with TRBJ1-2, with D possibly TRBD1 on 5 matching bases. This CDR3 region has 12 residues. Germline V gene sequence: CDR1 WSHSY, CDR2 SAAADI. Trimming removed 7 bases at V and 8 bases at J, with 14 bases between. The CDR3 protein is CASTPGGKGYTF. The CDR3 DNA is TGCGCCAGCACCCCCGGGGGAAAGGGCTACACCTTC.

This clonotype was detected ten times or more. The gene calls are TRBV6-2 or TRBV6-3 and TRBJ2-2; 10 positions match TRBD2. The germline gives CDR1 MNHEY, CDR2 SVGEGT. The junction had 3 bases not matched to a gene; V was cut back by 1 base and J by 1 base. The CDR3 contains 17 residues. The CDR3 loop reads CASSYLPSGRNTGELFF. CDR3 DNA: TGTGCCAGCAGTTACTTGCCTAGCGGGAGGAACACCGGGGAGCTGTTTTTT.

This clonotype was found many times. V and J are TRBV6-1 and TRBJ1-1, with 11 bases fitting TRBD1. Germline CDR1 reads MNHNS; CDR2 reads SASEGT. V lost 7 bases to trimming and J lost 5 bases; unmatched junction nucleotides: 12. The CDR3 is 16 amino acids. For the CDR3, the DNA is TGTGCCAGCACCTCCCTGATCCGGGACAGGGGGACTGAAGCTTTCTTT. Protein product: CASTSLIRDRGTEAFF.

This clonotype appeared many times. The rearrangement joins TRBV28 to TRBJ1-1; D might be TRBD1 (5 bases). Trimming left V 2 bases short and J 4 bases short, with 14 bases between. The germline gives CDR1 MDHEN, CDR2 SYDVKM. This CDR3 region has 15 residues. CDR3 region: CASSLMWGGGTEAFF. CDR3 DNA sequence: TGTGCCAGCAGTTTAATGTGGGGCGGGGGCACTGAAGCTTTCTTT.

This clonotype was picked up many times. The J gene is TRBJ1-3, the V gene TRBV12-3 or TRBV12-4; 7 bases agree with TRBD1. The CDR3 runs to 15 residues. With 0 bases clipped from V and 2 bases from J, the junction kept 1 base outside the gene matches. Here the CDR3 reads CASSLAGQTGNTIYF. The CDR3 coding sequence is TGTGCCAGCAGTTTAGCGGGACAGACTGGAAACACCATATATTTT.

This clonotype was recorded many times. The V call is TRBV20-1, the J call TRBJ2-5; TRBD2 matches 9 bases. The CDR3 sequence is 15 residues long. Germline loops: CDR1 DFQATT, CDR2 SNEGSKA (reference sequence). With 8 bases clipped from V and 5 bases from J, the junction kept 15 bases outside the gene matches. The CDR3 sequence: CSMLGLAGRRETQYF. The CDR3 nucleotides are TGCAGTATGCTTGGGCTAGCGGGAAGGCGGGAGACCCAGTACTTC.

Regarding this clonotype: A read error may explain this, as a much larger clone is one base away. The rearrangement joins TRBV18 to TRBJ2-5; no definite D call. The CDR3 length is 12 residues. Deletions cut 2 bases from V and 7 bases from J, with 8 bases between. Germline lookup yields CDR1 KGHSH and CDR2 LQKENI. The chain's CDR3 is CASSPTIGTQYF. In DNA form, the CDR3 reads TGTGCCAGCTCACCAACGATTGGGACCCAGTACTTC.

This chain links TRBV7-9 with TRBJ1-2; D possibly corresponds to TRBD1 (6 bases). Trimming removed 2 bases at V and 3 bases at J, with 10 bases between. The germline V gene encodes CDR1 SEHNR and CDR2 FQNEAQ (reference sequence). The CDR3 is 14 amino acids. The CDR3 nucleotides are TGTGCCAGCAGCTTACCAGGGGAGGACTATGGCTACACCTTC. It encodes CASSLPGEDYGYTF.

This clonotype has more than one count but fewer than ten. At one of its ends the junction is not consistent with the germline gene, which may arise from a read error. The chain is built from TRBV5-1 and TRBJ2-7; no firm D call. The CDR3 loop spans 13 amino acids. CDR1 and CDR2 from the germline V gene are SGHRS and YFSETQ. The CDR3, as DNA: TGCGCCAGCAGCGCGACCTCCTCCGACGAGCAGTACTTC. Translated: CASSATSSDEQYF. The full variable domain, completed using reference TRBV5-1 and TRBJ2-7, is KAGVTQTPRYLIKTRGQQVTLSCSPISGHRSVSWYQQTPGQGLQFLFEYFSETQRNKGNFPGRFSGRQFSNSRSEMNVSTLELGDSALYLCASSATSSDEQYFGPGTRLTVT.